A selection of T cell receptor beta chains follows, all from one sample in a study of CD8 T cells in ankylosing spondylitis. TCRdb used MiXCR to reprocess the 5' RACE reads, holding one entry per CDR3 protein. This table holds 200,000 to 250,000 distinct CDR3 sequences, more than 9% found once. The sequencing sample was made of blood, either unsorted or a sorted T cell fraction (not recorded which). The receptor set was obtained from a male donor with ankylosing spondylitis or in good health (not recorded which). Both conserved end residues are part of each CDR3. A D gene is named only where the DNA matches it firmly. Expanded clones are given a class, and other clones once, few, many or no size at all.

clone_size	v_call	cdr3_length	d_call	j_call	cdr3_nt	cdr3_aa
many	TRBV5-1	15	TRBD2	TRBJ2-1	TGCGCCAGCAGCTTTAGCGGGGAGGCCTACAATGAGCAGTTCTTC	CASSFSGEAYNEQFF
many	TRBV29-1	16	TRBD2	TRBJ2-1	TGCAGCGTTCTTTCTTCCACTAGCGGGAGGTTTGATGAGCAGTTCTTC	CSVLSSTSGRFDEQFF
-	TRBV12-3/TRBV12-4	16	TRBD1	TRBJ1-5	TGTGCCAGCAGTCCGGCCGGGACAGGGGGGAAACAGCCCCAGCATTTT	CASSPAGTGGKQPQHF
many	TRBV25-1	17	TRBD1	TRBJ2-1	TGTGCCAGCAGTGAGCCAGGGACAGGGGGAACCTACAATGAGCAGTTCTTC	CASSEPGTGGTYNEQFF
medium-sized	TRBV12-3/TRBV12-4	16	-	TRBJ2-5	TGTGCCAGCAGTTTAGGATATCCAGGGGCCAGGGAGACCCAGTACTTC	CASSLGYPGARETQYF
few	TRBV18	13	-	TRBJ2-7	TGTGCCAGCTCACCTGATCCAGGGGACGAGCAGTACTTC	CASSPDPGDEQYF
many	TRBV20-1	13	-	TRBJ2-6	TGCAGTGCTAGGGGTTCTGGGGCCAACGTCCTGACTTTC	CSARGSGANVLTF
many	TRBV5-1	14	-	TRBJ2-5	TGCGCCAGCAGCTTGGTTCGGGGCCAAGAGACCCAGTACTTC	CASSLVRGQETQYF
many	TRBV20-1	15	TRBD1	TRBJ2-3	TGCAGTGCTCTTAACCGGGACAGGGTCAGGGATACGCAGTATTTT	CSALNRDRVRDTQYF
many	TRBV7-2	13	-	TRBJ1-5	TGTGCCAGCAGCATCCGGGGCAATCAGCCCCAGCATTTT	CASSIRGNQPQHF
many	TRBV12-3/TRBV12-4	13	-	TRBJ2-1	TGTGCCAGCAGTTTAGACCATCCGCCTGAGCAGTTCTTC	CASSLDHPPEQFF
-	TRBV24-1	12	-	TRBJ1-1	TGTGCCACCAATCTCAGGAACACTGAAGCTTTCTTT	CATNLRNTEAFF
once	TRBV27	14	-	TRBJ2-2	TGTGCCAGCAGTTTATTTGGGCGGACCGGGGAGCTGTTTTTT	CASSLFGRTGELFF
many	TRBV30	17	-	TRBJ1-5	TGTGCCTGGTCCGCCGGTTTGGGTGGAAGTGGCAATCAGCCCCAGCATTTT	CAWSAGLGGSGNQPQHF
-	TRBV5-6	15	TRBD1	TRBJ2-5	TGTGCCAGCGGAGCTACGACAGGGCCTCAAGAGACCCAGTACTTC	CASGATTGPQETQYF
many	TRBV19	15	-	TRBJ1-2	TGTGCCAGTACCGTCGGGGGACGAACAAACTATGGCTACACCTTC	CASTVGGRTNYGYTF
-	TRBV11-2	14	-	TRBJ2-7	TGTGCCAGCAGCTTGGACAGTCTACTCTACGAGCAGTACTTC	CASSLDSLLYEQYF
many	TRBV15	16	-	TRBJ2-1	TGTGCCACCAGCAGAGAAGTTGGGCCCGCCGACAATGAGCAGTTCTTC	CATSREVGPADNEQFF
few	TRBV19	13	-	TRBJ1-5	TGTGCCAGTAGTCCCCATCCGACCGTGGCCCAGCATTTT	CASSPHPTVAQHF
many	TRBV5-1	13	-	TRBJ1-1	TGCGCCAGCAGCTTGGATGCGAGCCTGAGGCGTTTCTTT	CASSLDASLRRFF